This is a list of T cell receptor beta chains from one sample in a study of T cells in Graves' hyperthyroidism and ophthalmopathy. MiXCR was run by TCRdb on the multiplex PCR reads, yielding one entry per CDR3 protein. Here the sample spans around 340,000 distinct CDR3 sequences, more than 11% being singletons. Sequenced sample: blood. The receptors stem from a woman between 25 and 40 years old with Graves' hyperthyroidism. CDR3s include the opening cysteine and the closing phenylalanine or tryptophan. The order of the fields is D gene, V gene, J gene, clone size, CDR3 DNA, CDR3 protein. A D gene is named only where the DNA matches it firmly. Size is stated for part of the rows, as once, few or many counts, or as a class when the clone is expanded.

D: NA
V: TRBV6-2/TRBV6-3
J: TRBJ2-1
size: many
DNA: TGTGCCAGCACCGATCCAGGGAATGAGCAGTTCTTC
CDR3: CASTDPGNEQFF

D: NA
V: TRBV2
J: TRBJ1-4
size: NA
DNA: TGTGCCAGCGGTGTCTTTGTAGAAAATGGCGGAGAAAAACTGTTTTTT
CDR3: CASGVFVENGGEKLFF

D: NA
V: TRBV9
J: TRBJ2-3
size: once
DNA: TGTGCCAGCAGCGTACGTGGAGGAAGCGCAGATACGCAGTATTTT
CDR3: CASSVRGGSADTQYF

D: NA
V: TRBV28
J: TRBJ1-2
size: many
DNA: TGTGCCAGCAGTTTGGACAGACCTAATGGCTACACCTTC
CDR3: CASSLDRPNGYTF

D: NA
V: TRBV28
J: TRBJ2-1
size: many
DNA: TGTGCCACCCTCGGACAGCCAAACAATGAGCAGTTCTTC
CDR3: CATLGQPNNEQFF

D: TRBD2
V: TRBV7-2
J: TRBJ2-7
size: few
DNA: TGTGCCAGCAGCAGGCGGGAGGTCTCTGAGCAGTACTTC
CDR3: CASSRREVSEQYF

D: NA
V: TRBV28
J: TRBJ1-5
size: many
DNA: TGTGCCAGCAGTTTATCCCCCCAGGGGTTCAATCAGCCCCAGCATTTT
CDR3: CASSLSPQGFNQPQHF

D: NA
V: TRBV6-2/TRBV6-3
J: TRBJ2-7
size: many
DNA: TGTGCCAGCAGCTTCGTAAGTGATTACTACGAGCAGTACTTC
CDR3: CASSFVSDYYEQYF

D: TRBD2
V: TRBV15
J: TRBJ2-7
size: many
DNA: TGTGCCACCACCCTAGCGGGAGGAAACGAGCAGTACTTC
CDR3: CATTLAGGNEQYF

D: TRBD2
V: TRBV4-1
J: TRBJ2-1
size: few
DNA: TGCGCCAGCAGCCAAGATACGTTCGGGCTAGCGGGCGATAGCTCCTACAATGAGCAGTTCTTC
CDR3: CASSQDTFGLAGDSSYNEQFF

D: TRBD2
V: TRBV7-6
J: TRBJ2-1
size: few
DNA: TGTGCCAGCAGCTGGACTAGCGGGAGTAATGAGCAGTTCTTC
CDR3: CASSWTSGSNEQFF

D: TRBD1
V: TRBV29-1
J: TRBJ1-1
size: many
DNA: TGCAGCGCTGGGGCGGGACAGGGGATAAGAAAGGCTTTCTTT
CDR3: CSAGAGQGIRKAFF

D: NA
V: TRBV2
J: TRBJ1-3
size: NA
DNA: TGTGCCAGACGACGGTTCTCTGGAAACACCATATATTTT
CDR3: CARRRFSGNTIYF

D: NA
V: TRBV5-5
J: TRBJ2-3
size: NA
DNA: TGTGCCAGCAGCGCCGTTCCGGGAGAGGGCCCAGATACGCAGTATTTT
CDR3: CASSAVPGEGPDTQYF

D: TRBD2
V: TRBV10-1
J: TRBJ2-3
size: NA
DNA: TGCGCCAGCTCGATGGCGGGAGGCTCAGATACGCAGTATTTT
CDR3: CASSMAGGSDTQYF

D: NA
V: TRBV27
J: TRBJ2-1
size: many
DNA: TGTGCCAGCAGTGCGCAGGACAATGAGCAGTTCTTC
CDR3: CASSAQDNEQFF

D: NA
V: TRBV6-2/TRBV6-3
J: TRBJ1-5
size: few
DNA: TGTGCCAGCAGTTACAACGGGGGCGCGTTCCATAGCAATCAGCCCCAGCATTTT
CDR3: CASSYNGGAFHSNQPQHF

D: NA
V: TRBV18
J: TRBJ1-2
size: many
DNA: TGTGCCAGCTCACCGACAGCGCGGGCTAACTATGGCTACACCTTC
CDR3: CASSPTARANYGYTF

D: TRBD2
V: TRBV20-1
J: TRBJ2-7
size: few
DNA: TGCAGTGCTAGAGGAGAGCGGGGCTCCTACGAGCAGTACTTC
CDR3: CSARGERGSYEQYF

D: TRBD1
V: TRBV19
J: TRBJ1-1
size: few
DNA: TGTGCCAGTAACCCCGACAGGGGAAACACTGAAGCTTTCTTT
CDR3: CASNPDRGNTEAFF

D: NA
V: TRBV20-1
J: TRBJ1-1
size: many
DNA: TGCAGTGCTAGAGTCCTGGGGACCCCGAGGGGCACTGAAGCTTTCTTT
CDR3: CSARVLGTPRGTEAFF

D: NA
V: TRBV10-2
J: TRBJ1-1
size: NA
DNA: TGCGCCAGCAGTGACCGACAGCGAGTGAACACTGAAGCTTTCTTT
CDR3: CASSDRQRVNTEAFF

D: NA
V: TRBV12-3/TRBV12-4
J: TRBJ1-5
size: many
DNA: TGTGCCAGCGACCTTCGGGGGGGCTCTCAGCCCCAGCATTTT
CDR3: CASDLRGGSQPQHF

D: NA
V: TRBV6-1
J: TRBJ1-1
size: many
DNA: TGTGCCAGCAGTCAACAATCAACAGTTCTCCCTGAAGCTTTCTTT
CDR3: CASSQQSTVLPEAFF

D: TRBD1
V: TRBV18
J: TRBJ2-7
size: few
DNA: TGTGCCAGCTCACCGACAGGGGGATTATACGAGCAGTACTTC
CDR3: CASSPTGGLYEQYF

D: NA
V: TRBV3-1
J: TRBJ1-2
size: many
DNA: TGTGCCAGCAGCCACGACGGATTTTATGGCTACACCTTC
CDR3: CASSHDGFYGYTF

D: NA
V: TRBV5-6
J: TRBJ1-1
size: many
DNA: TGTGCCAGCAGCTTGCCGGGCAGGAACACTGAAGCTTTCTTT
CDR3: CASSLPGRNTEAFF

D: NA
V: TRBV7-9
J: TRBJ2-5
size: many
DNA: TGTGCCAGCAGCTTAGTAACGGGAATCCAAGAGACCCAGTACTTC
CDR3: CASSLVTGIQETQYF

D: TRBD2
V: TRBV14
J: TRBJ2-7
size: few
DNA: TGTGCCAGCAGCCAAGGGCGGGAGGGCTACGAGCAGTACTTC
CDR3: CASSQGREGYEQYF

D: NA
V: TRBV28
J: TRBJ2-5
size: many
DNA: TGTGCCAGCAGTAGGCGGGCGATGTACCAAGAGACCCAGTACTTC
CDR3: CASSRRAMYQETQYF

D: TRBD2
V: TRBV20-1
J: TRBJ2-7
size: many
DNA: TGCAGTGCTAGGAATCTAGCGGGTCTCCCCTACGAGCAGTACTTC
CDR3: CSARNLAGLPYEQYF

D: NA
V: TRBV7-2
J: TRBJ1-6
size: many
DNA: TGTGCCAGCAGCTTAGTTCCCAGGGACAATTCACCCCTCCACTTT
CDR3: CASSLVPRDNSPLHF

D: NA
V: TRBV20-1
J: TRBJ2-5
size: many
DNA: TGCAGTGCTAGAGACCCTTCTACCGGGAGTCAAGAGACCCAGTACTTC
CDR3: CSARDPSTGSQETQYF

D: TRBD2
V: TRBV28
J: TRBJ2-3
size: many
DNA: TGTGCCAGCAGGCCCGGGGGGGCTGAAGATACGCAGTATTTT
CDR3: CASRPGGAEDTQYF

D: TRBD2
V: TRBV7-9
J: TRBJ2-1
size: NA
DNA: TGTGCCAGCCCCCATCAGGGACTAGCAAATGAGCAGTTCTTC
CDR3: CASPHQGLANEQFF

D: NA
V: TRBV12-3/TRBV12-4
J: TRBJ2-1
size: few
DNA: TGTGCCAGCAGTGGTTCTAGGGCTAGAAAGTGGAATGAGCAGTTCTTC
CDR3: CASSGSRARKWNEQFF

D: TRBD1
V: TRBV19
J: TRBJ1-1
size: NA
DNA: TGTGCCAGTAGGATCGGGACAGCAAAGAGTGAAGCTTTCTTT
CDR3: CASRIGTAKSEAFF

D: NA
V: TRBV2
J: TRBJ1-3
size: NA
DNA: TGTGCCAGCAGTGATTATGGAAACACCATATATTTT
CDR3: CASSDYGNTIYF

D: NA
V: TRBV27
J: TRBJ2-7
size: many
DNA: TGTGCCAGCAGCCTGGAGGGCCGCGGGGAGCAGTACTTC
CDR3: CASSLEGRGEQYF

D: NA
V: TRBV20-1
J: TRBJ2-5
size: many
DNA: TGCAGTGCTAGACCCCAGCCCGGGGAGACCCAGTACTTC
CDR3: CSARPQPGETQYF

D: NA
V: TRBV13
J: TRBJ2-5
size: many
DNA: TGTGCCAGCAGCTTTAGAGAGAGACAAGAGACCCAGTACTTC
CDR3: CASSFRERQETQYF

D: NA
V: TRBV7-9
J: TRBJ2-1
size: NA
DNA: TGTGCCAGCAGCTTAGTGGAACTAGTGGGGAATGAGCAGTTCTTC
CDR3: CASSLVELVGNEQFF

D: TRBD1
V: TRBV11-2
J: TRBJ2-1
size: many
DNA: TGTGCCAGCAGCACCCGGGACAGGGTACATGGTGAGCAGTTCTTC
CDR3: CASSTRDRVHGEQFF

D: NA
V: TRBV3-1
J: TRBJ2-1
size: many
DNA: TGTGCCAGCAGCCAAGGCCCCGGGGATGAGCAGTTCTTC
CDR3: CASSQGPGDEQFF

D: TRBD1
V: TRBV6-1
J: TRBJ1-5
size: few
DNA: TGTGCCAGTGAACCGGGACAGTCACTAAATGATCAGCCCCAGCATTTT
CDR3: CASEPGQSLNDQPQHF

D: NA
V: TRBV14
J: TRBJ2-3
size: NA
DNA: TGTGCCAGCAGCCAAGATCCGGGGAGGGATACGCAGTATTTT
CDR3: CASSQDPGRDTQYF

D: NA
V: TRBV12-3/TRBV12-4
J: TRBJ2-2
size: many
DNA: TGTGCCAGCAGTTTAAGACAAGGGACCCGCAACACCGGGGAGCTGTTTTTT
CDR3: CASSLRQGTRNTGELFF

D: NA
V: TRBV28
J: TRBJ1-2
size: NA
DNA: TGTGCCAGCAACCCACCAGACACACTCTACTATGGCTACACCTTC
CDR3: CASNPPDTLYYGYTF

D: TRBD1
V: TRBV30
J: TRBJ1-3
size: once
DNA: TGTGCCTGGAGCACCGGGACAGGGGGATCAAACACCATATATTTT
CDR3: CAWSTGTGGSNTIYF

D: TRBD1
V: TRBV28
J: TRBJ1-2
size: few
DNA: TGTGCCAGCAAGCGGACAGGAGCTAACTATGGCTACACCTTC
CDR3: CASKRTGANYGYTF

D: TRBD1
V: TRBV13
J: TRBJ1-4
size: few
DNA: TGTGCCAGCAGCTCCCCGGGACAGAATGAAAAACTGTTTTTT
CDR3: CASSSPGQNEKLFF

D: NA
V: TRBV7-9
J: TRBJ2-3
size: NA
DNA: TGTGCCAGCAGCTTAGTCGGGTCTAGCACCAGCACAGATACGCAGTATTTT
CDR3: CASSLVGSSTSTDTQYF

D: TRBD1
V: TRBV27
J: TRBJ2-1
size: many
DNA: TGTGCCAGCACCCCGGGACAGGGCGATTTGAATGAGCAGTTCTTC
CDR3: CASTPGQGDLNEQFF

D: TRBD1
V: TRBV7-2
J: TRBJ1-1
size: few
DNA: TGTGCCAGCAGCTGGGACAGCCCTGAAGCTTTCTTT
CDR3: CASSWDSPEAFF